This TCR beta chain derives from a study of cytomegalovirus exposure and HLA in healthy donors. Study observations and caveats: A few V segments could not be told apart, such as TRBV6-2 and TRBV6-3, and were left out.

In regard to this clone: As yet, its antigen is unknown.

With 4 bases clipped from V and 0 bases from J, the junction kept 7 bases outside the gene matches. The CDR3 covers 16 residues. In germline, CDR1 is MDHEN, CDR2 SYDVKM. Amplification used 60 Vbeta primers and 13 Jbeta primers. Using immunoSEQ multiplex PCR, the repertoire was profiled, and TCRdb retains in-frame clones only, with some absent. This table holds over 100,000 clones, approximately 69% found once. Input material: PBMCs. The chain joins TRBV28 to TRBJ2-5; 8 nucleotides match TRBD1. This clonotype originated in a man between 35 and 55 years old in good health and CMV-seropositive. The CDR3 bases are TGTGCCAGCAGTTCCGGGACAGGACTGTACCAAGAGACCCAGTACTTC. Its protein product is CASSSGTGLYQETQYF.